Shown below are 7 T cell receptor beta chains from a single sample sequenced in a study of CD8+CD57+ T cells in acquired aplastic anemia. Flow cytometry had shown expanded CD8+CD57+ cells in the patients chosen for sequencing. Genomic DNA templated the TCR beta VDJ and CDR3 profiling. TCRdb redid the calling of the reads with MiXCR, one entry per CDR3 protein. The table shows hundreds of thousands of distinct CDR3 sequences, with under 40% occurring only once. Sequencing was carried out using sorted CD4+, CD8+, or CD8+CD57+ T cells (not recorded which) from PBMCs. The receptor set was obtained from a human donor with aplastic anemia.

This clonotype was found a few times. The chain has TRBV24-1 and TRBJ1-5; tentative D call: TRBD1 (6 bases). Germline CDR1 and CDR2: KGHDR and SFDVKD. V lost 5 bases and J lost 7, with 17 bases in between. The CDR3 extends over 15 amino acids. The CDR3 region is CATSGEGAGEQPQHF. The CDR3 nucleotides read TGTGCCACCAGTGGAGAAGGGGCAGGGGAACAGCCCCAGCATTTT.

This clonotype has a count of ten or more. The chain combines TRBV19 with TRBJ1-2, with a tentative D call TRBD1 (5 bases). This CDR3 region has 14 residues. Trimming pared 4 bases from V and 8 bases from J, leaving 17 bases between. Germline V gene data show CDR1 as LNHDA and CDR2 as SQIVND (reference sequence). CDR3 nucleotide sequence: TGTGCCAGTAGTAGGGATGAGGGGACCCGCGGCTACACCTTC. The encoded protein is CASSRDEGTRGYTF.

This clonotype was seen at least ten times. The rearrangement uses TRBV7-9 and TRBJ2-7; 7 nucleotides align to TRBD2. The CDR3 consists of 13 residues. The J segment lost 3 bases and the V segment lost 5 bases, leaving 4 bases of the junction unmatched. Germline V CDR1 and CDR2: SEHNR, FQNEAQ (reference sequence). CDR3 sequence: CASSTGGGYEQYF. DNA for the CDR3: TGTGCCAGCAGCACGGGGGGAGGCTACGAGCAGTACTTC.

The gene calls are TRBV10-3 and TRBJ1-3, with TRBD1 as a possible D gene (6 bases). Germline V gene data show CDR1 as ENHRY and CDR2 as SYGVKD. The length of the CDR3 is 15 residues. Deletions cut 10 bases from V and 3 bases from J, with 19 bases between. CDR3: CASSRSGANGNTIYF. The CDR3, as DNA: TGTGCCAGCTCTAGGTCGGGGGCGAATGGAAACACCATATATTTT.

This clonotype was seen repeatedly, ten times or more. The rearrangement joins TRBV5-1 to TRBJ2-7; maybe TRBD2 (6 bases). V shed 4 bases and J shed 5 bases, with 19 bases lying between them. Looked up from germline, CDR1 is SGHRS and CDR2 is YFSETQ. This CDR3 has 15 residues. In nucleotides, the CDR3 is TGCGCCAGCAGCCGGAGCGGGCAAGCGGTCGACGAGCAGTACTTC. Translated: CASSRSGQAVDEQYF.

This clonotype appeared many times. The V and J genes are TRBV20-1 and TRBJ1-2; D is undetermined. The germline V gene encodes CDR1 DFQATT and CDR2 SNEGSKA (reference sequence). Between the trimmed V and J ends, which lost 1 base and 2 bases, there was a span of 14 bases. The CDR3 consists of 15 residues. Here the CDR3 reads CSARAQDGWNYGYTF. In DNA, the CDR3 is TGCAGTGCTAGAGCGCAGGACGGATGGAACTATGGCTACACCTTC.

This clonotype appeared many times. This chain connects TRBV20-1 to TRBJ2-7; D is uncertain. The ends were cut back, 3 bases at V and 2 bases at J, with 14 bases in the middle. Germline loops: CDR1 DFQATT, CDR2 SNEGSKA (reference sequence). The CDR3 runs to 14 residues. The DNA for the CDR3 is TGCAGTGCTAGTCATGTGGGCAACACCTACGAGCAGTACTTC. Translated, it gives CSASHVGNTYEQYF.